Listed below are T cell receptor beta chains from one sample, sequenced in a study of T cell responses to AZD1222 COVID-19 vaccine. The repertoire was sequenced with immunoSEQ multiplex PCR; TCRdb's copy has only in-frame clones and lacks some. The sample has 65,000 to 80,000 clones; more than 70% are singletons. The specimen comprised peripheral blood, sampled 28 days after the second dose of the MenACWY control vaccine. Receptor source: an adult who received the MenACWY meningococcal vaccine as a control. Both conserved end residues are part of each CDR3. A D gene is named only where the DNA matches it firmly. Clone size is shown for a subset of rows, as once, few, many or a class of expanded clone.

D: NA
V: TRBV7-2
size: NA
J: TRBJ2-3
DNA: TGTGCCAGCAGCTCACACAGGAGCCCAGATACGCAGTATTTT
CDR3: CASSSHRSPDTQYF

D: NA
V: TRBV30
size: NA
J: TRBJ1-5
DNA: TGTGCCTGGACGAAACAGAGAAATCAGCCCCAGCATTTT
CDR3: CAWTKQRNQPQHF

D: NA
V: TRBV4-2
size: NA
J: TRBJ1-4
DNA: TGTGCCAGCAGCCAAGGGTCAGGGAGGAAGGAAAAACTGTTTTTT
CDR3: CASSQGSGRKEKLFF

D: TRBD1
V: TRBV19
size: NA
J: TRBJ1-2
DNA: TGTGCCAGTAGTGTACAGGGGGGGCTTAACTATGGCTACACCTTC
CDR3: CASSVQGGLNYGYTF

D: TRBD1
V: TRBV19
size: NA
J: TRBJ1-5
DNA: TGTGCCAGTAGAGACAGGGGTGCCAATCAGCCCCAGCATTTT
CDR3: CASRDRGANQPQHF

D: TRBD1
V: TRBV29-1
size: NA
J: TRBJ1-1
DNA: TGCAGCGTTCTGGGACAGGACTACTTGAACACTGAAGCTTTCTTT
CDR3: CSVLGQDYLNTEAFF

D: TRBD1
V: TRBV5-6
size: NA
J: TRBJ2-5
DNA: TGTGCCAGCACCCTGACAGGGGATAGGGAGACCCAGTACTTC
CDR3: CASTLTGDRETQYF

D: NA
V: TRBV28
size: NA
J: TRBJ1-5
DNA: TGTGCCAGCAGCCTATTAGCCACCTCTCAGCCCCAGCATTTT
CDR3: CASSLLATSQPQHF

D: TRBD1
V: TRBV7-6
size: NA
J: TRBJ2-7
DNA: TGTGCCAGCAGCCTCACCGGGACAGGGTGGCGCGAGCAGTACTTC
CDR3: CASSLTGTGWREQYF

D: NA
V: TRBV6-5
size: NA
J: TRBJ2-1
DNA: TGTGCCAGCAGCTACAGGGTTCCCAGATCCTACAATGAGCAGTTCTTC
CDR3: CASSYRVPRSYNEQFF

D: NA
V: TRBV30
size: NA
J: TRBJ1-5
DNA: TGTGCCTGGAGTCTCCAATCCTCGCCCCAGCATTTT
CDR3: CAWSLQSSPQHF

D: NA
V: TRBV28
size: NA
J: TRBJ2-2
DNA: TGTGCCAGCATCCCTCAGCAGGGGCTAGGGACCGGGGAGCTGTTTTTT
CDR3: CASIPQQGLGTGELFF

D: NA
V: TRBV10-3
size: NA
J: TRBJ2-7
DNA: TGTGCCATCAGTGAGGGTATAATAAGCTACGAGCAGTACTTC
CDR3: CAISEGIISYEQYF

D: NA
V: TRBV4-1
size: once
J: TRBJ1-2
DNA: TGCGCCAGCAGCCAAGTGGGCTATGGCTACACCTTC
CDR3: CASSQVGYGYTF

D: NA
V: TRBV6-5
size: few
J: TRBJ1-5
DNA: TGTGCCAGCAGTTACGGGACACATCAGCCCCAGCATTTT
CDR3: CASSYGTHQPQHF

D: TRBD2
V: TRBV15
size: NA
J: TRBJ2-5
DNA: TGTGCCACCAGCAGATCCCCTCTATCCCTAACTAGCGGGGGTCTAGAGACCCAGTACTTC
CDR3: CATSRSPLSLTSGGLETQYF

D: TRBD1
V: TRBV28
size: NA
J: TRBJ1-6
DNA: TGTGCCAGCAGTCCCCCCCGCAGGGGGCATTCACCCCTCCACTTT
CDR3: CASSPPRRGHSPLHF

D: NA
V: TRBV7-7
size: NA
J: TRBJ2-5
DNA: TGTGCCAGCAGCTTAGCGGTGGGTGTAGAGACCCAGTACTTC
CDR3: CASSLAVGVETQYF

D: TRBD1
V: TRBV9
size: NA
J: TRBJ2-3
DNA: TGTGCCAGCAGCGTTTTCGGACAGGGAAGAACAGATACGCAGTATTTT
CDR3: CASSVFGQGRTDTQYF

D: TRBD2
V: TRBV5-4
size: NA
J: TRBJ2-2
DNA: TGTGCCAGCAGCTGGGGGACTAGCGGGATACACCGGGAGCTGTTTTTT
CDR3: CASSWGTSGIHRELFF

D: NA
V: TRBV19
size: once
J: TRBJ2-6
DNA: TGTGCCAGTAGTGATAGGGGATCTGGGGCCAACGTCCTGACTTTC
CDR3: CASSDRGSGANVLTF

D: NA
V: TRBV4-1
size: NA
J: TRBJ2-6
DNA: TGCGCCAGCGGGGGCCCTGGGGCCAACGTCCTGACTTTC
CDR3: CASGGPGANVLTF

D: NA
V: TRBV19
size: once
J: TRBJ1-5
DNA: TGTGCCAGTAACGGCCAAAGGGATCAGCCCCAGCATTTT
CDR3: CASNGQRDQPQHF

D: NA
V: TRBV6-2/TRBV6-3
size: NA
J: TRBJ1-2
DNA: TGTGCCAGCAGCCTACATACCGAACAGGCTGGGGCTAACTATGGCTACACCTTC
CDR3: CASSLHTEQAGANYGYTF

D: TRBD2
V: TRBV10-3
size: NA
J: TRBJ2-7
DNA: TGTGCCATCAGGCCGGGACTAGCGGGGGTCTCCTACGAGCAGTACTTC
CDR3: CAIRPGLAGVSYEQYF

D: NA
V: TRBV24-1
size: NA
J: TRBJ1-5
DNA: TGTGCCACCTCCGATTCGGGGGTCCAGCCCCAGCATTTT
CDR3: CATSDSGVQPQHF

D: NA
V: TRBV30
size: NA
J: TRBJ2-5
DNA: TGTGCCTGGAACGACAGAGGGGGGACCTCCCAGTACTTC
CDR3: CAWNDRGGTSQYF

D: TRBD1
V: TRBV27
size: NA
J: TRBJ2-2
DNA: TGTGCCAGCAGTCCACAGCCCTCCGGGACAGATAACACCGGGGAGCTGTTTTTT
CDR3: CASSPQPSGTDNTGELFF

D: NA
V: TRBV5-1
size: NA
J: TRBJ2-5
DNA: TGCGCCAGCAGCTTGGTGGGGGGTCGGGGAACGGATCGCCAGGAGACCCAGTACTTC
CDR3: CASSLVGGRGTDRQETQYF

D: TRBD2
V: TRBV30
size: NA
J: TRBJ2-7
DNA: TGTGCCTGGACGGGCGGCGGGAGTACCTACGAGCAGTACTTC
CDR3: CAWTGGGSTYEQYF

D: NA
V: TRBV11-2
size: NA
J: TRBJ2-3
DNA: TGTGCCAGCAGCACCAGCACAGATACGCAGTATTTT
CDR3: CASSTSTDTQYF

D: NA
V: TRBV6-5
size: NA
J: TRBJ1-2
DNA: TGTGCCAGCAGCCCGATGGACAGCTATGGCTACACCTTC
CDR3: CASSPMDSYGYTF

D: NA
V: TRBV19
size: NA
J: TRBJ1-4
DNA: TGTGCCAGTAGTACCTCATATGCAACTAATGAAAAACTGTTTTTT
CDR3: CASSTSYATNEKLFF